This T cell receptor (beta chain) was profiled in a study of human T cells and chemical hapten exposure. Study results and limitations: Sensitization with DPC brought no change to TCRs above 1 in 1000 in frequency.

The time point denotes: pre-sensitization, week 0. Treatment noted: therapeutic diphenylcyclopropenone sensitization with weekly scalp DPC. As to this clonotype: No antigen is known for it.

MiXCR was run by TCRdb on the RACE reads, yielding one entry per CDR3 protein. The sample yields around 300,000 distinct CDR3 sequences, around 7.3% seen once. V gave up 2 bases and J gave up 3 bases; unmatched junction bases: 2. Germline values: CDR1 SGDLS, CDR2 YYNGEE. The CDR3 extends over 14 amino acids. This clonotype was obtained from a man in his late teens or twenties with alopecia areata. Some clones in this sample may be carry-over from other donors' samples. The rearrangement uses TRBV9 and TRBJ2-7, with 10 bases identical to TRBD2. Sequencing was performed on whole blood, taken in connection with sensitization to the hapten diphenylcyclopropenone (DPC). Here the CDR3 DNA reads TGTGCCAGCAGCGTTTCTAGCGGGGGCTACGAGCAGTACTTC. As protein: CASSVSSGGYEQYF.